These 4 T cell receptor beta chains originate from one sample sequenced in a study of blood T cell repertoires in COVID-19. Profiling relied on immunoSEQ multiplex PCR, and the TCRdb table lists in-frame clones only, not all of them. Of fewer than 250,000 clones listed, 65% to 90% were seen once; the top ten hold about 4.5%. Sequencing used peripheral blood. The source of these receptors is a woman between 65 and 79 years old with acute or convalescent COVID-19.

This chain uses TRBV4-2 with TRBJ1-1; maybe TRBD1 (6 bases). The CDR3 contains 16 residues. CDR1 and CDR2 (germline): LGHNA, YNFKEQ. The ends were cut back, 1 base at V and 3 bases at J, with 15 bases in the middle. DNA for the CDR3: TGTGCCAGCAGCCAAGGGGTGGGGGCGTTGTACACTGAAGCTTTCTTT. It encodes CASSQGVGALYTEAFF.

V gene TRBV6-1 combines with J gene TRBJ1-2; 9 bases line up with TRBD1. The CDR3 is made up of 16 amino acids. From germline, CDR1 is MNHNS and CDR2 SASEGT. V shed 1 base and J 5 bases; nucleotides not matched to a gene: 8. The CDR3 DNA reads TGTGCCAGCAGTGAAGTAGGAACAGGGGGCGGGTATGGCTACACCTTC. It encodes CASSEVGTGGGYGYTF.

The V call is TRBV7-9, the J call TRBJ1-1; 8 bases fit TRBD1. Trimming removed 6 bases from V and 2 bases from J; junction bases left unmatched: 5. Germline CDR1 reads SEHNR; CDR2 reads FQNEAQ (reference sequence). The CDR3 runs 14 residues. CDR3 bases: TGTGCCAGCAGTCGACAGGGGACCAACACTGAAGCTTTCTTT. It specifies CASSRQGTNTEAFF. Variable domain in full (rest from reference TRBV7-9 and TRBJ1-1): DTGVSQNPRHKITKRGQNVTFRCDPISEHNRLYWYRQTLGQGPEFLTYFQNEAQLEKSRLLSDRFSAERPKGSFSTLEIQRTEQGDSAMYLCASSRQGTNTEAFFGQGTRLTVV.

The chain couples TRBV6-1 to TRBJ1-4; D is unresolved. Trimming pared 1 base from V and 8 bases from J, leaving 14 bases between. CDR1 MNHNS and CDR2 SASEGT come from the germline V gene. The CDR3 sequence is 15 residues long. The CDR3 DNA sequence: TGTGCCAGCAGTGAAGTGCGGGCTTATAAGGAAAAACTGTTTTTT. Its translation is CASSEVRAYKEKLFF.